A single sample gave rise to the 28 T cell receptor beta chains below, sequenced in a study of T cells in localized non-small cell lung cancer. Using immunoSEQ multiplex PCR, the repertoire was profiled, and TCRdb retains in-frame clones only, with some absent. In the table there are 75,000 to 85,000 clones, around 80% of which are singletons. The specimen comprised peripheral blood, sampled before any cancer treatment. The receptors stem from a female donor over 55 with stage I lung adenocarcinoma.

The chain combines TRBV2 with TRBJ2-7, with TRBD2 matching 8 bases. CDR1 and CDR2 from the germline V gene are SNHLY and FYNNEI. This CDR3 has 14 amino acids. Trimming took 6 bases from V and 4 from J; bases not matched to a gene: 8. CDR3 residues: CASRRASGPYEQYF. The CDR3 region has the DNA TGTGCCAGCAGAAGGGCTAGCGGGCCTTACGAGCAGTACTTC.

Here the CDR3 reads CASSAWTGVRTDTQYF. The CDR3 DNA is TGTGCCAGCAGTGCTTGGACAGGGGTTAGGACAGATACGCAGTATTTT. The rearrangement uses TRBV2 and TRBJ2-3; 9 bases are shared with TRBD1. The CDR3 contains 16 residues. The trim removed 4 bases at V and 3 bases at J, leaving 8 bases unmatched. Germline values: CDR1 SNHLY, CDR2 FYNNEI. Combining the CDR3 with reference TRBV2 and TRBJ2-3 gives the whole variable domain EPEVTQTPSHQVTQMGQEVILRCVPISNHLYFYWYRQILGQKVEFLVSFYNNEISEKSEIFDDQFSVERPDGSNFTLKIRSTKLEDSAMYFCASSAWTGVRTDTQYFGPGTRLTVL.

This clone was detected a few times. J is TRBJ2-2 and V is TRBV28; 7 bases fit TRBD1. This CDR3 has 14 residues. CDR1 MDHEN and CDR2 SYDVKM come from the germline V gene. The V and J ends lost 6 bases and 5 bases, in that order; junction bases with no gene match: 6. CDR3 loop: CASRPTGRTGELFF. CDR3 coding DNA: TGTGCCAGCAGACCGACAGGGCGAACCGGGGAGCTGTTTTTT.

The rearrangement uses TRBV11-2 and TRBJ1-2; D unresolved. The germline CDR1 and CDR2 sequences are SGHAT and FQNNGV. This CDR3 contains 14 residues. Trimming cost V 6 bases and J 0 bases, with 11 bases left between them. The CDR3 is CASSSEIANYGYTF. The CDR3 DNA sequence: TGTGCCAGCAGTTCGGAAATAGCTAACTATGGCTACACCTTC.

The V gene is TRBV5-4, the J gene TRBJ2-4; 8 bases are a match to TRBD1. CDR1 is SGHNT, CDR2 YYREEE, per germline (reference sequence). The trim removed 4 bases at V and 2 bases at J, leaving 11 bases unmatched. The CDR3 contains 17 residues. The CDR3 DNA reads TGTGCCAGCAGCCTAGGGACAGGAGGGGGATCCAAAAACATTCAGTACTTC. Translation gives CASSLGTGGGSKNIQYF.

The CDR3 sequence is CASSLLAKNTGELFF. The CDR3 bases are TGCGCCAGCAGCTTGTTAGCGAAGAACACCGGGGAGCTGTTTTTT. The rearrangement links TRBV5-1 to TRBJ2-2; possible D gene TRBD2, 5 bases. The V and J ends lost 1 base and 1 base respectively, with 8 bases between them. This CDR3 is built from 15 residues. Germline V gives CDR1 SGHRS, CDR2 YFSETQ.

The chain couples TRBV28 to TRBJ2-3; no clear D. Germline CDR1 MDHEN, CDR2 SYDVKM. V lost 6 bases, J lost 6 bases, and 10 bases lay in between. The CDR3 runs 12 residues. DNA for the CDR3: TGTGCCAGCAGCCTCCCTAGGGATACGCAGTATTTT. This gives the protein CASSLPRDTQYF. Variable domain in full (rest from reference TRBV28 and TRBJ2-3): DVKVTQSSRYLVKRTGEKVFLECVQDMDHENMFWYRQDPGLGLRLIYFSYDVKMKEKGDIPEGYSVSREKKERFSLILESASTNQTSMYLCASSLPRDTQYFGPGTRLTVL.

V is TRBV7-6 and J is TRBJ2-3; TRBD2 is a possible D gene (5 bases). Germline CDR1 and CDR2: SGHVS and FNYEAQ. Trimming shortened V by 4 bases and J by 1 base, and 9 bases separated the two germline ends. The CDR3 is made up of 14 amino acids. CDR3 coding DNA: TGTGCCAGCAGCTCGAGGACTGGCACAGATACGCAGTATTTT. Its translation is CASSSRTGTDTQYF.

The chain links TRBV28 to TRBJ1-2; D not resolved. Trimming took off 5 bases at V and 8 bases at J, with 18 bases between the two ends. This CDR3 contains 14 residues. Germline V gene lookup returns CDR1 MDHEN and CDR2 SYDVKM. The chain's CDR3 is CASSPQPRRWGYTF. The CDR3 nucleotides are TGTGCCAGCAGTCCTCAGCCCCGGCGTTGGGGCTACACCTTC.

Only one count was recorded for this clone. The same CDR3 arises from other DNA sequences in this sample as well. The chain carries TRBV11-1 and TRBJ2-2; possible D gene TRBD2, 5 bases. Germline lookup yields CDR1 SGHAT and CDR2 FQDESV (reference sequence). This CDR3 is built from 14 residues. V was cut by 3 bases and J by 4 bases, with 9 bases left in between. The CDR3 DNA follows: TGTGCCAGCAGCTTTTCTGGGAGCACCGGGGAGCTGTTTTTT. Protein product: CASSFSGSTGELFF.

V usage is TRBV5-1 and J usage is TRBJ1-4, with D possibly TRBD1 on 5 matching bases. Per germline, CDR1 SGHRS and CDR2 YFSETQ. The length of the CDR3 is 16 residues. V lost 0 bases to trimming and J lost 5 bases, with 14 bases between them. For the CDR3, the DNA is TGCGCCAGCAGCTTGGTCGCCGGGACGGGGAATGAAAAACTGTTTTTT. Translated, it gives CASSLVAGTGNEKLFF.

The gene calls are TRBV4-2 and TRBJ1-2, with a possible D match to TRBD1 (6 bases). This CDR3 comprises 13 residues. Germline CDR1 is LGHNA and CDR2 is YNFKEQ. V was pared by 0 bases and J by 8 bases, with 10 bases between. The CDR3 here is CASSQEGAWGYTF. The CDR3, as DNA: TGTGCCAGCAGCCAAGAGGGGGCCTGGGGCTACACCTTC.

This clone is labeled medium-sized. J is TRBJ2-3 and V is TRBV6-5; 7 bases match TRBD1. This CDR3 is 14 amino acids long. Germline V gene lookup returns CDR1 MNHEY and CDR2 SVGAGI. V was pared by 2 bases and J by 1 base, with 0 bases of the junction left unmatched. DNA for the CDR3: TGTGCCAGCAGTTACGGGACAGGCACAGATACGCAGTATTTT. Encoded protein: CASSYGTGTDTQYF.

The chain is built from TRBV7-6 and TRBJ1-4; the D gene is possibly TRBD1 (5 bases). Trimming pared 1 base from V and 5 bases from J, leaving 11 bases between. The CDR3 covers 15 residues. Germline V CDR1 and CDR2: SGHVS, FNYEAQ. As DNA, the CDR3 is TGTGCCAGCAGCTTAGGGCAGGGAGCGAATGAAAAACTGTTTTTT. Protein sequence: CASSLGQGANEKLFF.

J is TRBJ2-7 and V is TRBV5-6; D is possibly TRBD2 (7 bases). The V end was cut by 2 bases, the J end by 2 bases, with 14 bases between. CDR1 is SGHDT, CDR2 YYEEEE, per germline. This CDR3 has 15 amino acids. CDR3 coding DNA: TGTGCCAGCAGCTTCAGGGGAGGGCTGACCTACGAGCAGTACTTC. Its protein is CASSFRGGLTYEQYF.

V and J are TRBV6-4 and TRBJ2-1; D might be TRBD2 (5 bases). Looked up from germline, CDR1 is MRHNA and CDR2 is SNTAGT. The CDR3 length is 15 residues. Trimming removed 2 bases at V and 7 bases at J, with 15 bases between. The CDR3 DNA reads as TGTGCCAGCAGTGACGAGGGTATAGGACGAAATGAGCAGTTCTTC. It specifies CASSDEGIGRNEQFF.

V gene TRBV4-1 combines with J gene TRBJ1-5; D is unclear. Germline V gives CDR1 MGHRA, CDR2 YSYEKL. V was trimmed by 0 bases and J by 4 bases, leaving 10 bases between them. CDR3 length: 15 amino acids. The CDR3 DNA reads TGCGCCAGCAGCCAAGAGGGCACGGCGAATCAGCCCCAGCATTTT. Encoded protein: CASSQEGTANQPQHF.

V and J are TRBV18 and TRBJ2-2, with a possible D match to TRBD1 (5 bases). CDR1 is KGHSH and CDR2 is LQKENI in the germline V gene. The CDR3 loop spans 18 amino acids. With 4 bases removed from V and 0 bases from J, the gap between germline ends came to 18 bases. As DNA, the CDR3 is TGTGCCAGCTCACGGATCATCTCGCAGGGCGCGAACACCGGGGAGCTGTTTTTT. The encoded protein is CASSRIISQGANTGELFF.

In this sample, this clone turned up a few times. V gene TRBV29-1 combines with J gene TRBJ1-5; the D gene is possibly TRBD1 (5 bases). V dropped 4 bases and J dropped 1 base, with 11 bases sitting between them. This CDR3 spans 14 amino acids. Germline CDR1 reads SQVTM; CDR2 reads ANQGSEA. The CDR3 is CSVAGTSSNQPQHF. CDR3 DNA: TGCAGCGTTGCGGGGACCTCCAGCAATCAGCCCCAGCATTTT.

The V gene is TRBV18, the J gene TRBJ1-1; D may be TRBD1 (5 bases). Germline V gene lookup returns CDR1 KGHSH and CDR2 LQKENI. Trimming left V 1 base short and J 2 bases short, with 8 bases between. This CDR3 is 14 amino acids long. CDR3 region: CASSPLQANTEAFF. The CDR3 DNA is TGTGCCAGCTCACCACTACAGGCTAACACTGAAGCTTTCTTT.

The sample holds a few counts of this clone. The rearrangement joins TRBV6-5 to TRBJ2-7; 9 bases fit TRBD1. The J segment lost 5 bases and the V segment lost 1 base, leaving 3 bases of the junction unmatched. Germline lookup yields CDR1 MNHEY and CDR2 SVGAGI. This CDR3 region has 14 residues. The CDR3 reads CASSYLQGAHEQYF. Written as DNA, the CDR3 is TGTGCCAGCAGTTACTTACAGGGGGCGCACGAGCAGTACTTC.

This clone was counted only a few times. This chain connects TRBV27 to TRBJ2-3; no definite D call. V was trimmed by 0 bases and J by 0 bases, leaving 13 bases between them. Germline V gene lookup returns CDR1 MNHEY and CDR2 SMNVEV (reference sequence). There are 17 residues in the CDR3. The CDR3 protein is CASSLSGLLPSTDTQYF. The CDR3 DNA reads TGTGCCAGCAGTTTATCGGGCCTGCTACCTAGCACAGATACGCAGTATTTT.

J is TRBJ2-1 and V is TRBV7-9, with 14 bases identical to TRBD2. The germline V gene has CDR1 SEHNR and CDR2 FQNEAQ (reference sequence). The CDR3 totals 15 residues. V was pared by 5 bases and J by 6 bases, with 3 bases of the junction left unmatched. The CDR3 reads CASSETSGRANEQFF. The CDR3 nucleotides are TGTGCCAGCAGCGAGACTAGCGGGAGGGCCAATGAGCAGTTCTTC. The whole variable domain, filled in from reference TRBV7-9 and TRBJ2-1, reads DTGVSQNPRHKITKRGQNVTFRCDPISEHNRLYWYRQTLGQGPEFLTYFQNEAQLEKSRLLSDRFSAERPKGSFSTLEIQRTEQGDSAMYLCASSETSGRANEQFFGPGTRLTVL.

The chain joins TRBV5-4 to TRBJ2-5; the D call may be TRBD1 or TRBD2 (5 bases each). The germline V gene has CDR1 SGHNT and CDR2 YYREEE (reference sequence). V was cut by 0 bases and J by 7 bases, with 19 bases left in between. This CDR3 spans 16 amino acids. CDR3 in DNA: TGTGCCAGCAGCTTGGCCATGTCCGGGATCACAGGGACCCAGTACTTC. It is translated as CASSLAMSGITGTQYF. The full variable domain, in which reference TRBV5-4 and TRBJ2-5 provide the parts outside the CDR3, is ETGVTQSPTHLIKTRGQQVTLRCSSQSGHNTVSWYQQALGQGPQFIFQYYREEENGRGNFPPRFSGLQFPNYSSELNVNALELDDSALYLCASSLAMSGITGTQYFGPGTRLLVL.

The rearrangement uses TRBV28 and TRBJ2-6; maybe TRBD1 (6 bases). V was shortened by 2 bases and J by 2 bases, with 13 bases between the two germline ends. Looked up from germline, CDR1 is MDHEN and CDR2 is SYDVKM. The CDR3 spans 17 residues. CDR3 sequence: CASSLGGQSAGANVLTF. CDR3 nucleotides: TGTGCCAGCAGTTTAGGGGGCCAGTCAGCTGGGGCCAACGTCCTGACTTTC.

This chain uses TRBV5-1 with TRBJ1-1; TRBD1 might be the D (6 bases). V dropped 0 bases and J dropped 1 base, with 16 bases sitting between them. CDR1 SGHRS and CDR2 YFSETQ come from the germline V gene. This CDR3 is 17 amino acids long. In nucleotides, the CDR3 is TGCGCCAGCAGCTTGGAAGGGGCAGGGGCCACGAACACTGAAGCTTTCTTT. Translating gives CASSLEGAGATNTEAFF.

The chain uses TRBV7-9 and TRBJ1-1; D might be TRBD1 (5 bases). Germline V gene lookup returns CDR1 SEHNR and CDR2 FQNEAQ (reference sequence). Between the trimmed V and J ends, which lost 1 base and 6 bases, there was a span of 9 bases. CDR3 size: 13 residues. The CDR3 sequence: CASSLVEGAEAFF. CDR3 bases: TGTGCCAGCAGCTTAGTAGAAGGGGCTGAAGCTTTCTTT.

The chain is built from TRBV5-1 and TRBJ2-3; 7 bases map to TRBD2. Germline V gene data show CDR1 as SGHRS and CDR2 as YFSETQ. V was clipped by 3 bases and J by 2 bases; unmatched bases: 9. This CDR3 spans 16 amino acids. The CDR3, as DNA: TGCGCCAGCAGCTCCGGGACTATCCGGACCACAGATACGCAGTATTTT. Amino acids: CASSSGTIRTTDTQYF.